This T cell receptor (beta chain) derives from a study of shared clonotypes between healthy human individuals. Regarding the study as a whole: Enrolling few donors narrowed the genetic and exposure-history diversity that was represented.

This clone occurred a few times. The antigen is undetermined. A read error may account for a junction end that differs from germline. There are 14 residues in the CDR3. Germline values: CDR1 SEHNR, CDR2 FQNEAQ (reference sequence). Unsorted PBMC replicate PCRs used about 280 ng DNA, tens of thousands of T cell genomes. Profiling relied on immunoSEQ multiplex PCR, and the TCRdb table lists in-frame clones only, not all of them. Here the sample spans about 490,000 clones, 60% to 85% being singletons. The chain joins TRBV7-9 to TRBJ2-3; 9 nucleotides match TRBD2. Sequenced: PBMCs. This clonotype was obtained from a woman in her forties in good health. Some clones in this sample may be carry-over from other donors' samples. The CDR3, as DNA: TGTGCCAGCAGGTTAGCGGGAGTCGCAGATACGCAGTATTTT. Protein product: CASRLAGVADTQYF. Using reference TRBV7-9 and TRBJ2-3 for the parts outside the CDR3, the full variable domain is DTGVSQNPRHKITKRGQNVTFRCDPISEHNRLYWYRQTLGQGPEFLTYFQNEAQLEKSRLLSDRFSAERPKGSFSTLEIQRTEQGDSAMYLCASRLAGVADTQYFGPGTRLTVL.